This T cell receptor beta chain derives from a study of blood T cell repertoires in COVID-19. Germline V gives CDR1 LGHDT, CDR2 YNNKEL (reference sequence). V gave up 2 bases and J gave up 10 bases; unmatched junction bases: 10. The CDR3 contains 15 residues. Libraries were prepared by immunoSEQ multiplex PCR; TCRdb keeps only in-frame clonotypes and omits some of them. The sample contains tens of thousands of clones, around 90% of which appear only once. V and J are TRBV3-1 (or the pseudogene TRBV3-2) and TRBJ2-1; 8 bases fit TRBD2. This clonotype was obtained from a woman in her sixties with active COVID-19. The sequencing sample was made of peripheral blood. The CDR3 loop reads CASSQFGLADGEQFF. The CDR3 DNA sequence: TGTGCCAGCAGCCAATTTGGACTAGCCGACGGGGAGCAGTTCTTC.